Below are 9 T cell receptor beta chains sequenced from a single sample in a study of blood T cell repertoires in COVID-19. The method was immunoSEQ multiplex PCR; TCRdb's version includes in-frame clones alone and lacks a portion of them. The sample includes more than 350,000 clones, about 89% of them seen just once. Sequencing was done on a sample of peripheral blood. These receptors all stem from a woman aged 30 to 39 with COVID-19, enrolled during active disease.

The V and J genes are TRBV30 and TRBJ2-1; 10 bases are shared with TRBD1. Germline trimming cut 1 base from V and 7 bases from J; bases unmatched to any gene: 4. The CDR3 has 14 amino acids. CDR1 GTSNPN and CDR2 SVGIG come from the germline V gene (reference sequence). This chain's CDR3 is CAWSGGQGRNEQFF. CDR3 DNA: TGTGCCTGGAGTGGGGGACAGGGGAGGAATGAGCAGTTCTTC.

This chain uses TRBV5-8 with TRBJ2-3; D ambiguous. Germline-derived CDR1 and CDR2 are SGHTS and YDEGEE. The ends were cut back, 1 base at V and 0 bases at J, with 6 bases in the middle. CDR3 length equals 14 residues. The CDR3 DNA follows: TGTGCCAGCAGCTTGATTTTAAGCACAGATACGCAGTATTTT. Translation gives CASSLILSTDTQYF.

The rearrangement uses TRBV6-4 and TRBJ2-2; a possible D gene is TRBD1 (5 bases). The CDR3 covers 15 residues. Germline V gene lookup returns CDR1 MRHNA and CDR2 SNTAGT. V was shortened by 6 bases and J by 4 bases, with 15 bases between the two germline ends. The CDR3 protein is CASSRTTQGTGELFF. CDR3 bases: TGTGCCAGCAGCCGGACAACACAAGGCACCGGGGAGCTGTTTTTT.

V is TRBV5-4 and J is TRBJ2-5, with D perhaps matching TRBD2 (6 bases). Germline values: CDR1 SGHNT, CDR2 YYREEE (reference sequence). The CDR3 is 14 amino acids. Trimming removed 4 bases at V and 0 bases at J, with 10 bases between. DNA for the CDR3: TGTGCCAGCAGCCCCGGGACTTACCAAGAGACCCAGTACTTC. It encodes CASSPGTYQETQYF.

The V gene is TRBV6-4, the J gene TRBJ2-2; 10 nucleotides align to TRBD2. Germline loops: CDR1 MRHNA, CDR2 SNTAGT. J lost 1 base, V lost 4 bases, and 0 bases had no gene match. This CDR3 region has 15 residues. The CDR3 loop is CASSGTSGNTGELFF. The DNA of the CDR3 is TGTGCCAGCAGTGGGACTAGCGGGAACACCGGGGAGCTGTTTTTT.

J is TRBJ2-3 and V is TRBV6-5; a weak D match, TRBD2 (5 bases). The V gene's germline CDR1 is MNHEY and CDR2 SVGAGI. This CDR3 spans 14 amino acids. With 4 bases removed from V and 0 bases from J, the gap between germline ends came to 8 bases. CDR3 residues: CASSSSYSTDTQYF. Here the CDR3 DNA reads TGTGCCAGCAGTTCTAGCTATAGCACAGATACGCAGTATTTT.

The genes are TRBV9 and TRBJ2-1; 10 bases line up with TRBD2. Germline CDR1 SGDLS, CDR2 YYNGEE. The CDR3 spans 18 residues. V dropped 3 bases and J dropped 3; count of bases not matched to a gene: 12. DNA for the CDR3: TGTGCCAGCAGCGAAGTCAGACTAGCGGGTGGGGGCTACAATGAGCAGTTCTTC. Translating gives CASSEVRLAGGGYNEQFF.

The chain combines TRBV20-1 with TRBJ1-2, with a possible D match to TRBD1 (6 bases). Germline V gene sequence: CDR1 DFQATT, CDR2 SNEGSKA (reference sequence). V lost 3 bases and J lost 1, with 9 bases in between. CDR3 size: 13 residues. CDR3 region: CSASGGLNYGYTF. CDR3 coding DNA: TGCAGTGCTAGTGGGGGGCTTAACTATGGCTACACCTTC.

This clone occurred a few times. This chain uses TRBV5-1 with TRBJ1-2; 12 bases fit TRBD1. Germline trimming cut 5 bases from V and 7 bases from J; bases unmatched to any gene: 6. CDR1 is SGHRS and CDR2 is YFSETQ in the germline V gene. The CDR3 totals 14 residues. CDR3 nucleotide sequence: TGCGCCAGCAGAGCGGGACAGGGGGCCGGTGGCTACACCTTC. It yields the protein CASRAGQGAGGYTF.